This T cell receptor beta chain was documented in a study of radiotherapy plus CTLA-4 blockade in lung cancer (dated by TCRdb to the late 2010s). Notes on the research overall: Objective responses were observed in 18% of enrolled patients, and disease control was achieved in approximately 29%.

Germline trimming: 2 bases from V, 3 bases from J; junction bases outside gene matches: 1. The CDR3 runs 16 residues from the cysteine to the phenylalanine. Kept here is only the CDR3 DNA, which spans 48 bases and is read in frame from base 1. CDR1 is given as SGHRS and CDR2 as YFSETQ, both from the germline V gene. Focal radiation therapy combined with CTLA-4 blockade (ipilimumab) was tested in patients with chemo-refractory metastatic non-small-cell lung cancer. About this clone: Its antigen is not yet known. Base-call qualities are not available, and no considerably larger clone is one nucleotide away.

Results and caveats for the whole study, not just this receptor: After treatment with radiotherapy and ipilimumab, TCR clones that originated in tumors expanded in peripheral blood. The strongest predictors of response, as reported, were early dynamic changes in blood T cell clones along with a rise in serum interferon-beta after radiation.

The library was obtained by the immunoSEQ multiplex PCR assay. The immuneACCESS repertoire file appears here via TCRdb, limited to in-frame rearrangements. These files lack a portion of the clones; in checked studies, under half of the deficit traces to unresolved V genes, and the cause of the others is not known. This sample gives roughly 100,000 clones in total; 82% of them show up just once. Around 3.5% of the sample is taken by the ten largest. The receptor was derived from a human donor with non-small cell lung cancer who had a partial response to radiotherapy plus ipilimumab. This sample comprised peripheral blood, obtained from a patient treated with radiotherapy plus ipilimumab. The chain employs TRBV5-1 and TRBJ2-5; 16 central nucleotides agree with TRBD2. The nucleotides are TGCGCCAGCAGCTTCGGGACTAGCGGGAGGGAAGAGACCCAGTACTTC. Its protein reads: CASSFGTSGREETQYF.